This T cell receptor (beta chain) was profiled in a study of blood T cell repertoires in COVID-19. At the level of the study: Researchers got acute and convalescent COVID-19 samples from the United States, Italy and Spain. From T cells, B-cell-depleted T cells, or PBMCs came the material, which was cDNA or gDNA.

In the study's own analysis: Cell counts per sample came from amplifying reference gene primers. Libraries were prepared by immunoSEQ multiplex PCR; TCRdb keeps only in-frame clonotypes and omits some of them. The D gene and trimming were derived from the DNA, and the V and J assignments and clone size from that table. The sample includes approximately 150,000 clones, 65% to 85% seen only once; the top ten take 1.9%. The sequence was obtained from an older woman with acute or convalescent COVID-19. Sequenced input: peripheral blood.

For the CDR3, the DNA is TGTGCCAGCAGCCAAACAGGGATGTCCTACAATGAGCAGTTCTTC. It yields the protein CASSQTGMSYNEQFF. This chain links TRBV3-1 (or the pseudogene TRBV3-2) with TRBJ2-1; TRBD1 might be the D (6 bases). This CDR3 is built from 15 residues. The V end was cut by 2 bases, the J end by 1 base, with 9 bases between. Germline values: CDR1 LGHDT, CDR2 YNNKEL (reference sequence).